These T cell receptor beta chains were read from a single sample in a study of blood T cells in healthy people across ages. MiXCR, run by TCRdb on the 5' RACE reads, gives a single entry per CDR3 protein. The table lists roughly 860,000 distinct CDR3 sequences, 62% of them singletons. Source material: blood. These receptors were obtained from a man aged 30 to 45 in good health. The CDR3 runs from the conserved cysteine through the conserved F or W. A D gene is named only where the DNA matches it firmly. Clone size is given for some rows only: seen once, a few or many times, or a class if the clone is expanded.

CDR3 length: 14
V gene: TRBV20-1
D gene: TRBD2
clone size: .
J gene: TRBJ2-1
CDR3 DNA: TGCAGTGCTAGAAGGGCGGGGGTAAACAATGAGCAGTTCTTC
CDR3 protein: CSARRAGVNNEQFF

CDR3 length: 18
V gene: TRBV3-1
D gene: .
clone size: .
J gene: TRBJ1-2
CDR3 DNA: TGTGCCAGCAGCCAATGGGGAGGCTCAAGCCCAGCTAACTATGGCTACACCTTC
CDR3 protein: CASSQWGGSSPANYGYTF

CDR3 length: 15
V gene: TRBV20-1
D gene: .
clone size: .
J gene: TRBJ2-5
CDR3 DNA: TGCAGTGCTCCACGCCTGCTGACATCTCAAGAGACCCAGTACTTC
CDR3 protein: CSAPRLLTSQETQYF

CDR3 length: 17
V gene: TRBV4-3
D gene: .
clone size: .
J gene: TRBJ2-1
CDR3 DNA: TGCGCCAGCAGCCAAGAACGAGGTAGGGCACCCTACAATGAGCAGTTCTTC
CDR3 protein: CASSQERGRAPYNEQFF

CDR3 length: 14
V gene: TRBV7-2
D gene: TRBD1
clone size: few
J gene: TRBJ1-2
CDR3 DNA: TGTGCCAGCAGCGGGGACAGGGGAGGCTATGGCTACACCTTC
CDR3 protein: CASSGDRGGYGYTF

CDR3 length: 15
V gene: TRBV9
D gene: TRBD1
clone size: few
J gene: TRBJ2-7
CDR3 DNA: TGTGCCAGCAGCGAGTCGGGGACAGGGTTCAACGAGCAGTACTTC
CDR3 protein: CASSESGTGFNEQYF

CDR3 length: 14
V gene: TRBV20-1
D gene: .
clone size: .
J gene: TRBJ1-5
CDR3 DNA: TGCAGTCCCAACGGGGGTTATAGCAATCAGCCCCAGCATTTT
CDR3 protein: CSPNGGYSNQPQHF

CDR3 length: 18
V gene: TRBV4-3
D gene: TRBD2
clone size: few
J gene: TRBJ2-3
CDR3 DNA: TGCGCCAGCAGCCAAGCCCCCTCCAGCGGGGGCACCACAGATACGCAGTATTTT
CDR3 protein: CASSQAPSSGGTTDTQYF

CDR3 length: 13
V gene: TRBV20-1
D gene: TRBD2
clone size: few
J gene: TRBJ2-3
CDR3 DNA: TGCATCGCACTGGGACTAGCGTCAGATACGCAGTATTTT
CDR3 protein: CIALGLASDTQYF

CDR3 length: 15
V gene: TRBV12-3/TRBV12-4
D gene: .
clone size: .
J gene: TRBJ2-7
CDR3 DNA: TGTGCCAGCAGATTCGCCACAGGGATACCCTACGAGCAGTACTTC
CDR3 protein: CASRFATGIPYEQYF

CDR3 length: 13
V gene: TRBV4-3
D gene: .
clone size: .
J gene: TRBJ2-1
CDR3 DNA: TGCGCCAGCAGCCAAGATAGATGGAATGAGCAGTTCTTC
CDR3 protein: CASSQDRWNEQFF

CDR3 length: 14
V gene: TRBV5-1
D gene: .
clone size: .
J gene: TRBJ2-1
CDR3 DNA: TGCGCCAGCAGTACCGAACAGTTTTACAATGAGCAGTTCTTC
CDR3 protein: CASSTEQFYNEQFF

CDR3 length: 14
V gene: TRBV28
D gene: .
clone size: few
J gene: TRBJ2-1
CDR3 DNA: TGTGCCAGCAGGCGTCAGTTCTCCTACAATGAGCAGTTCTTC
CDR3 protein: CASRRQFSYNEQFF

CDR3 length: 16
V gene: TRBV5-1
D gene: .
clone size: few
J gene: TRBJ2-4
CDR3 DNA: TGCGCCAGCGCGCGAGCAGAGGGGCAGACCAAAAACATTCAGTACTTC
CDR3 protein: CASARAEGQTKNIQYF

CDR3 length: 14
V gene: TRBV20-1
D gene: TRBD2
clone size: .
J gene: TRBJ2-2
CDR3 DNA: TGCAGTGCTAGTGCTAGCGGGGGGGCCGGGGAGCTGTTTTTT
CDR3 protein: CSASASGGAGELFF

CDR3 length: 17
V gene: TRBV6-5
D gene: TRBD1
clone size: few
J gene: TRBJ2-7
CDR3 DNA: TGTGCCAGCAGTTACCCTGAGGGACAGGGGAAAGTCTACGAGCAGTACTTC
CDR3 protein: CASSYPEGQGKVYEQYF

CDR3 length: 14
V gene: TRBV20-1
D gene: TRBD1
clone size: few
J gene: TRBJ2-7
CDR3 DNA: TGCAGTGCTCCTCCTGGGACAGGGAGAGGCGAGCAGTACTTC
CDR3 protein: CSAPPGTGRGEQYF

CDR3 length: 15
V gene: TRBV20-1
D gene: TRBD1
clone size: few
J gene: TRBJ1-2
CDR3 DNA: TGCAGTGCTAGGGCCGGGACAGGGGTCCCATATGGCTACACCTTC
CDR3 protein: CSARAGTGVPYGYTF

CDR3 length: 15
V gene: TRBV7-2
D gene: .
clone size: few
J gene: TRBJ1-4
CDR3 DNA: TGTGCCAGCAGCTTAGTCCAGGGTCCTAATGAAAAACTGTTTTTT
CDR3 protein: CASSLVQGPNEKLFF

CDR3 length: 15
V gene: TRBV7-6
D gene: .
clone size: few
J gene: TRBJ2-5
CDR3 DNA: TGTGCCAGCAGCCGGAATCGGATTGCCCAGGCGACCCAGTACTTC
CDR3 protein: CASSRNRIAQATQYF

CDR3 length: 14
V gene: TRBV13
D gene: TRBD1
clone size: .
J gene: TRBJ2-7
CDR3 DNA: TGTGCCAGCAGCATTGGACAGGGGGCGTGGGAGCAGTACTTC
CDR3 protein: CASSIGQGAWEQYF

CDR3 length: 16
V gene: TRBV28
D gene: TRBD1
clone size: .
J gene: TRBJ2-7
CDR3 DNA: TGTGCCGGCAGTGGGACAGGGGGCACGAGGACCTACGAGCAGTACTTC
CDR3 protein: CAGSGTGGTRTYEQYF

CDR3 length: 15
V gene: TRBV6-2/TRBV6-3
D gene: .
clone size: .
J gene: TRBJ2-5
CDR3 DNA: TGTGCCAGCAGTTCGACCGGGACTTTTCAAGAGACCCAGTACTTC
CDR3 protein: CASSSTGTFQETQYF

CDR3 length: 18
V gene: TRBV4-2
D gene: TRBD1
clone size: .
J gene: TRBJ2-3
CDR3 DNA: TGTGCCAGCAGCCAGGCGCCCTGGACAGGCCCTAGCACAGATACGCAGTATTTT
CDR3 protein: CASSQAPWTGPSTDTQYF

CDR3 length: 13
V gene: TRBV12-3/TRBV12-4
D gene: .
clone size: .
J gene: TRBJ1-2
CDR3 DNA: TGTGCCAGCAGCCGACAGATAAACTATGGCTACACCTTC
CDR3 protein: CASSRQINYGYTF